Listed here is a single T cell receptor beta chain. This specimen comes from a study of CD8 T cells in Susac syndrome. Reverse transcription of about 0.5 to 1 ug RNA used random hexamers. TCRdb re-called the immunoSEQ multiplex PCR reads through MiXCR, storing one row per CDR3 protein. The data contain about 150,000 distinct CDR3 sequences, nearly 97% of them singletons. This CDR3 region has 16 residues. The V end was cut by 0 bases, the J end by 4 bases, with 16 bases between. The germline V gene encodes CDR1 SGDLS and CDR2 YYNGEE. The chain combines TRBV9 with TRBJ2-5; D might be TRBD2 (6 bases). The sample comprised CD8+ T cells from PBMCs. The receptor comes from a human donor with multiple sclerosis. CDR3 sequence (DNA): TGTGCCAGCAGCGTAGGGACCGGGGGTCTTCGAGAGACCCAGTACTTC. It translates to CASSVGTGGLRETQYF.